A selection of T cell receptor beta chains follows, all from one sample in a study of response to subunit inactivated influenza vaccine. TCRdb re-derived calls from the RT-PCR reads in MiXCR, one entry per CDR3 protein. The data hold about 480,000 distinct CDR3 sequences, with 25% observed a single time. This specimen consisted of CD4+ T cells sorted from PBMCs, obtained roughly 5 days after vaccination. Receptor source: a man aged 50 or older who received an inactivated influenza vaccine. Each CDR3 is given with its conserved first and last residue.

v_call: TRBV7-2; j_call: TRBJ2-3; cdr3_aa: CASSLSAGTDTQYF
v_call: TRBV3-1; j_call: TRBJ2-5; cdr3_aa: CASSQDPGWETQYF
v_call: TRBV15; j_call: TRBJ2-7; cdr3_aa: CATSRDWGHDYEQYF
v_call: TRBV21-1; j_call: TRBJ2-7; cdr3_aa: CASSDRAIYEQYF
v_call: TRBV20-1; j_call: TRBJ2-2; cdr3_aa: CSATRRTGELFF
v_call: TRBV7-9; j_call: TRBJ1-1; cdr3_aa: CASSPGTIETEAFF
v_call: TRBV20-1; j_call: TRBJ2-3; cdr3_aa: CSAQGTSGGTDTQYF
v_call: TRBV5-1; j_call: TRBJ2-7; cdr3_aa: CASSLGEASGSEQYF
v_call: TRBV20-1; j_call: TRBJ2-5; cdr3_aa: CSAIGTSGQETQYF
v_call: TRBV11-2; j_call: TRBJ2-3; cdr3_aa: CASSTLSDVLAGVPDTQYF
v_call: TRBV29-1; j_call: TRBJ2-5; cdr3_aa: CSVEGKGLAGVRQETQYF
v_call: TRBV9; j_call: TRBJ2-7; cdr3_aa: CASSVDNGQTSEQYF
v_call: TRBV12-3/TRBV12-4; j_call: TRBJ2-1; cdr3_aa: CASSSNRGEVEQFF
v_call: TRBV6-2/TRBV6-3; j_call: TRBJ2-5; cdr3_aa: CASSPLGRRGSETQYF
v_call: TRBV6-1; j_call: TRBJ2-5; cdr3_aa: CASIPGGGGEMETQYF
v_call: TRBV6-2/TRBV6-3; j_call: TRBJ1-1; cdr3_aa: CASSRQGLEAFF
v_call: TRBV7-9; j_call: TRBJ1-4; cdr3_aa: CASSLEVGEKLFF
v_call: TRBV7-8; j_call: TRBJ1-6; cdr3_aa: CASSLSRDRGYSPLHF
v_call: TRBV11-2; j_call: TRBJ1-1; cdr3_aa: CASSLGLGGNTEAFF
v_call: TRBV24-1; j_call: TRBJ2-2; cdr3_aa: CATSDMMGTGNTGELFF
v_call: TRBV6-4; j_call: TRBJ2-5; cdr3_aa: CASSTSWGAASSIVRQETQYF
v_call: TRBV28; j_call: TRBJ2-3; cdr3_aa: CASSPTGLAGGTDTQYF
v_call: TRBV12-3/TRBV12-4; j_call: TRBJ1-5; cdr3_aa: CASSVREYQPQHF
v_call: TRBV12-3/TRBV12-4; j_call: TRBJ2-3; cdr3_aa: CASSRRTSGTDTQYF
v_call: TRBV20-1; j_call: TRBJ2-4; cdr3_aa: CSARAPTSRGKNIQYF
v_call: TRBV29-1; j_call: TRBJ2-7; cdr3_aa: CSAGTRDRGHEQYF
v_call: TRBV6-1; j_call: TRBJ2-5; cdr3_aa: CASSEWHQETQYF
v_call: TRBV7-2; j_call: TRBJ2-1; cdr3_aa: CASRTSGTSYNEQFF
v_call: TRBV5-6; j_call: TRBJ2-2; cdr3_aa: CASSLEDRDVGELFF
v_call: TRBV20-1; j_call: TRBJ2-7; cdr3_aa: CSARDMSDGPYEQYF
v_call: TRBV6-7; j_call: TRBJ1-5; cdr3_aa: CTRSSRDRGPSSNQPQHF
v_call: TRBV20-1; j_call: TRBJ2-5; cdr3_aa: CSAPSGVLRETQYF
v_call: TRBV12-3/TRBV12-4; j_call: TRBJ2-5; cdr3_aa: CASSSSGGKTQYF
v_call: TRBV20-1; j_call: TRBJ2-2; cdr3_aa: CSARGGQGNTGELFF
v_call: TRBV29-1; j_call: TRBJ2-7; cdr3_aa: CSAGLAGRASYEQYF
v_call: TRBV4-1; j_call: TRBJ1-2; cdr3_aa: CASSHDPGGHYGYTF
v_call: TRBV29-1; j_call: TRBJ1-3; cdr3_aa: CSVDPQVSGNTIYF
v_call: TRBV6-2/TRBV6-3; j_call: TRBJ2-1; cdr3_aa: CASSVGLAGIRGNEQFF
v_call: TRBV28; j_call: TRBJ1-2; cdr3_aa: CASTTRGATNYGYTF
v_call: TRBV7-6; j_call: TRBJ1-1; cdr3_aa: CASSERQGTEAFF
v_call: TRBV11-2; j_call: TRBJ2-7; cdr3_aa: CASRLVGEQYF
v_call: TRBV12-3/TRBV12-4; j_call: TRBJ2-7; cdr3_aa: CASGTGGAYFEQYF
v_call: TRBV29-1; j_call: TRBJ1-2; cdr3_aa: CRTGGDYGYTF
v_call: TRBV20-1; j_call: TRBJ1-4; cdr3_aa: CSASLVGFREKLFF
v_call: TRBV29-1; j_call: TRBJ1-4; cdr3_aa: CSVESGTGRGKLFF
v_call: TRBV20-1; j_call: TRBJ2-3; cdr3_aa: CSASLGQSYTDTQYF
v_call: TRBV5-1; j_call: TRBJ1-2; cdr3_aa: CASSPETRDGYTF
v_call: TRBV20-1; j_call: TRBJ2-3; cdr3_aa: CSARDQAGVSPDTQYF
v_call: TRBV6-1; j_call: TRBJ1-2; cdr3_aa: CASSGPKLYGYTF
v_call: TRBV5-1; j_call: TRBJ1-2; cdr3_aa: CASSFGTGSSYGYTF
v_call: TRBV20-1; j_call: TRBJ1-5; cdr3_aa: CSARAPRTGNQPQHF
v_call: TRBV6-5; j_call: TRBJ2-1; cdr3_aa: CASSYSRSNEQFF